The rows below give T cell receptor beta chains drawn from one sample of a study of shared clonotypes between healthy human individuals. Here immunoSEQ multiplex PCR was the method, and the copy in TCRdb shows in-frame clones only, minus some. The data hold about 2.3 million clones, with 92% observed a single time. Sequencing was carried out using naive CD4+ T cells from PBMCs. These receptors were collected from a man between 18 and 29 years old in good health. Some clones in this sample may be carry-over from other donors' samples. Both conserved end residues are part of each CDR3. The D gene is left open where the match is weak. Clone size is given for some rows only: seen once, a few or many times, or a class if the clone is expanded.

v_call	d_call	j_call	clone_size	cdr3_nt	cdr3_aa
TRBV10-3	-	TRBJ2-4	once	TGTGCCACCTTGACTAGTCCCCATTCGGCCAAAAACATTCAGTACTTC	CATLTSPHSAKNIQYF
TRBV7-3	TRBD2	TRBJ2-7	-	TGTGCCAGCAGTGGGACTAGTGATCACGAGCAGTACTTC	CASSGTSDHEQYF
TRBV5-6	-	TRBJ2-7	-	TGTGCCAGCAGCTTCGGGGTGTCCCTTTCCGAGCAGTACTTC	CASSFGVSLSEQYF
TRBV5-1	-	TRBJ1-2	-	TGCGCCAGCAGCTTGGAGGGCGGCTATGGCTACACCTTC	CASSLEGGYGYTF
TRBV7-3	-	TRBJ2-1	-	TGTGCCAGCAGCCCCGTACCTTCCTACAATGAGCAGTTCTTC	CASSPVPSYNEQFF
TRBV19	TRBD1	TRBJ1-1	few	TGTGCCAGTAGTACCGGGACAGGGGGCGCGTGGACTGAAGCTTTCTTT	CASSTGTGGAWTEAFF
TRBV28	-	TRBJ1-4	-	TGTGCCAGCAGTTATCCGGCGGGAGGGGGTAATGAAAAACTGTTTTTT	CASSYPAGGGNEKLFF
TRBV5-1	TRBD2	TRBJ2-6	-	TGCGCCAGCAGCTTGGACGGGGGGAGCCCCAACGTCCTGACTTTC	CASSLDGGSPNVLTF
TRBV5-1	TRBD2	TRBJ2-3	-	TGCGCCAGCAGGGACGCTAGCGGTAGCACAGATACGCAGTATTTT	CASRDASGSTDTQYF
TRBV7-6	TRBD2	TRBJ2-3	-	TGTGCCAGCAGCTCACGCGGGGGAGCAGCAGGCGGGAGATGGGCAGATACGCAGTATTTT	CASSSRGGAAGGRWADTQYF
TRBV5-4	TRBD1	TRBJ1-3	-	TGTGCCAGCAGCTCACAGGGGGCGATGGGGGGAAACACCATATATTTT	CASSSQGAMGGNTIYF
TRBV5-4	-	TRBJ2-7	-	TGTGCCAGCAGCGTCGGAGGGCCGTACGAGCAGTACTTC	CASSVGGPYEQYF
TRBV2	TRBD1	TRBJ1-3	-	TGTGCCAGCAGTGTTGACAGGGAGGGCACCATATATTTT	CASSVDREGTIYF
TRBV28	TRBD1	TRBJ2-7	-	TGTGCCAGCAGTTTCAACCTCCGGGACAGGAGCTCCTACGAGCAGTACTTC	CASSFNLRDRSSYEQYF
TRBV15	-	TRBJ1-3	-	TGTGCCACCAGCAGCTCGGGGGGAAACACCATATATTTT	CATSSSGGNTIYF
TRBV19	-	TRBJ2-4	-	TGTGCCAGTAGTCCCGGGACGGGGACTAACATTCAGTACTTC	CASSPGTGTNIQYF
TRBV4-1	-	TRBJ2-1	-	TGCGCCAGCAGCATGACGGCTGGCCACTCCTACAATGAGCAGTTCTTC	CASSMTAGHSYNEQFF
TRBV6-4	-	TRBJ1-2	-	TGTGCCAGCAACTACAGGAATAATAACTATGGCTACACCTTC	CASNYRNNNYGYTF
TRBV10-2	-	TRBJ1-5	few	TGCGCCAGTATCCGGGACCTTAATCAGCCCCAGCATTTT	CASIRDLNQPQHF